This TCR beta chain was identified during a study of blood T cell repertoires in COVID-19. Study-level background: The United States, Italy and Spain supplied acute and convalescent COVID-19 samples. From T cells, B-cell-depleted T cells, or PBMCs came the material, which was cDNA or gDNA.

As processed by the authors: Amplification with reference gene primers provided the estimates of nucleated cell counts. TCRdb keeps only in-frame clones here, not all; method: immunoSEQ multiplex PCR. That table is the source of V, J and clone size, and D and trimming were worked out from the DNA. The sample lists roughly 150,000 clones; around 86% were seen once. Germline assignment: CDR1 SGHVS and CDR2 FQNEAQ. Trimming took off 5 bases at V and 2 bases at J, with 16 bases between the two ends. CDR3 length equals 15 residues. The origin of this receptor is a woman older than 75 with acute or convalescent COVID-19. The V and J genes are TRBV7-8 and TRBJ2-7, with a possible D match to TRBD2 (5 bases). Source material: peripheral blood. In nucleotides, the CDR3 is TGTGCCAGCAGCCCGATTGGAGGCGATACCTACGAGCAGTACTTC. This translates into CASSPIGGDTYEQYF.